This is a list of T cell receptor beta chains from one sample in a study of PD-L1 blockade in urothelial cancer. Assay used: immunoSEQ multiplex PCR; TCRdb lists only in-frame clones, some missing. The sample comprises about 42,000 clones, approximately 77% of which are singletons, and approximately 2.9% rests with the top ten. Sequences were derived from PBMCs, sampled around atezolizumab (anti-PD-L1) treatment. The receptors originated from a man in his sixties or seventies with urothelial cancer. CDR3s include the opening cysteine and the closing phenylalanine or tryptophan. The D gene is left open where the match is weak. Expanded clones are given a class, and other clones once, few, many or no size at all.

j_call v_call d_call clone_size cdr3_length cdr3_nt cdr3_aa
TRBJ1-2 TRBV19 . . 12 TGTGCCAGTGGTCAGGGCGACTATGGCTACACCTTC CASGQGDYGYTF
TRBJ1-1 TRBV6-4 . . 14 TGTGCCAGCAAACCCGGGACAACGAACACTGAAGCTTTCTTT CASKPGTTNTEAFF
TRBJ1-1 TRBV6-5 . . 11 TGTGCCAGCAACCGGGGGGCTGAAGCTTTCTTT CASNRGAEAFF
TRBJ1-5 TRBV6-1 . . 14 TGTGCCAGTGCGGTAGAACTAGTTTACCAGCCCCAGCATTTT CASAVELVYQPQHF
TRBJ1-5 TRBV5-6 . . 14 TGTGCCAGCAGCTTCGGTGTGAGCAATCAGCCCCAGCATTTT CASSFGVSNQPQHF
TRBJ2-7 TRBV28 TRBD1 . 14 TGTGCCAGCAGTTTAACAGGGGGCTTCTACGAGCAGTACTTC CASSLTGGFYEQYF
TRBJ2-1 TRBV9 . . 14 TGTGCCAGCAGCGTATCTAACGGGGACAATGAGCAGTTCTTC CASSVSNGDNEQFF
TRBJ2-3 TRBV19 . . 17 TGTGCCAGTAGTATGAGTTGGCGGGAAGCGAGCACAGATACGCAGTATTTT CASSMSWREASTDTQYF
TRBJ1-2 TRBV19 . . 14 TGTGCCAGTAAGGACAGTGACTTTAACTATGGCTACACCTTC CASKDSDFNYGYTF
TRBJ1-2 TRBV5-1 . . 15 TGCGCCAGCAGCTTGAGTTACGGACAGAATTATGGCTACACCTTC CASSLSYGQNYGYTF
TRBJ1-1 TRBV7-2 TRBD1 . 15 TGTGCCAGCAGCCAGGACAGGGGAGAGTGGGCTGAAGCTTTCTTT CASSQDRGEWAEAFF
TRBJ2-2 TRBV5-1 TRBD1 . 15 TGCGCCAGCAGCCCCGGGACAGTGAGCACCGGGGAGCTGTTTTTT CASSPGTVSTGELFF
TRBJ1-2 TRBV6-5 TRBD1 . 13 TGTGCCAGCAGTCCCGGGACAGAGTATGGCTACACCTTC CASSPGTEYGYTF
TRBJ1-2 TRBV4-2 . few 15 TGTGCCAGCAGCCAGGACGCCGGGACTCACTATGGCTACACCTTC CASSQDAGTHYGYTF
TRBJ1-2 TRBV30 . . 14 TGTGCCTGGGGGCTCACAGGTTTAGGGGATGGCTACACCTTC CAWGLTGLGDGYTF
TRBJ2-3 TRBV6-5 . once 14 TGTGCCAGCAGTTACACACAGGGTTACCGTACGCAGTATTTT CASSYTQGYRTQYF
TRBJ1-1 TRBV18 . few 13 TGTGCCAGCTCACCCGGGGGTTTGGGTGAAGCTTTCTTT CASSPGGLGEAFF
TRBJ2-1 TRBV4-2 . . 14 TGTGCCAGCAGCCAATCCGGCTCCTACAATGAGCAGTTCTTC CASSQSGSYNEQFF
TRBJ1-2 TRBV18 TRBD1 . 17 TGTGCCAGCTCATGGGAGACAGGGACCTCTTCTTTCTATGGCTACACCTTC CASSWETGTSSFYGYTF
TRBJ2-2 TRBV30 TRBD2 once 15 TGTGCCTGGAGTTCAGCGGGAGGGCGCGCCGGGGAGCTGTTTTTT CAWSSAGGRAGELFF
TRBJ2-7 TRBV5-4 . . 16 TGTGCCAGCAGCCCGGTTTCCATGGGGGGACGGGGCGAGCAGTACTTC CASSPVSMGGRGEQYF
TRBJ2-5 TRBV21-1 . . 12 TGTGCCAGCACCAACACGGTCGTGACCCAGTACTTC CASTNTVVTQYF